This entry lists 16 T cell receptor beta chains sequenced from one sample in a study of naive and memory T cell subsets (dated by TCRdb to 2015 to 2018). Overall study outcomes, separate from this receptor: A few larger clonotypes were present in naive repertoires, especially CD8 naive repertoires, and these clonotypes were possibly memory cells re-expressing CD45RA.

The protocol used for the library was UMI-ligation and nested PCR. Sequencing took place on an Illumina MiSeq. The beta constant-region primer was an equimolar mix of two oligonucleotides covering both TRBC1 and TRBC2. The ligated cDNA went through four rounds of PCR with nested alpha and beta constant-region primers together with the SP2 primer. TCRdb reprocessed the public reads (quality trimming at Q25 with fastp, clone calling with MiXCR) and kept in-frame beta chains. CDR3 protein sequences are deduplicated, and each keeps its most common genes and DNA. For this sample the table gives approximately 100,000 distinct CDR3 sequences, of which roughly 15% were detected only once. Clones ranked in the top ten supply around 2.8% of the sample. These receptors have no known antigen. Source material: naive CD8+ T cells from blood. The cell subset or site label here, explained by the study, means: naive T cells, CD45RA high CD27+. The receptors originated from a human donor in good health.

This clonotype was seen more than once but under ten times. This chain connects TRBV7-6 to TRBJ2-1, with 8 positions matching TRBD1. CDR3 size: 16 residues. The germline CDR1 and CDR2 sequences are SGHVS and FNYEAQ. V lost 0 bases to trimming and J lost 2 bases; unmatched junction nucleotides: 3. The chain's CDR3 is CASSLADRATYNEQFF. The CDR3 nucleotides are TGTGCCAGCAGCTTAGCGGACAGGGCTACCTACAATGAGCAGTTCTTC.

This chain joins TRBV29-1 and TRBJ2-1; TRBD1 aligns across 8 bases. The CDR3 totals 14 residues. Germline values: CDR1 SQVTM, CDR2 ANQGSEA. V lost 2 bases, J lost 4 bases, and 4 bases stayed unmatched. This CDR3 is CSVETGGIYNEQFF. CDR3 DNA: TGCAGCGTTGAAACAGGGGGAATTTACAATGAGCAGTTCTTC.

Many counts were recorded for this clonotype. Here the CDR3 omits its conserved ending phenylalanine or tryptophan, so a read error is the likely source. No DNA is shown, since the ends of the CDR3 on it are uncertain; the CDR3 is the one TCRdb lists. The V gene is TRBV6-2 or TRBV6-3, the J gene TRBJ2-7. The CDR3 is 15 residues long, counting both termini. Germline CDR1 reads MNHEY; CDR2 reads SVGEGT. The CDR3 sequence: CASSYYSDYEQCIMD.

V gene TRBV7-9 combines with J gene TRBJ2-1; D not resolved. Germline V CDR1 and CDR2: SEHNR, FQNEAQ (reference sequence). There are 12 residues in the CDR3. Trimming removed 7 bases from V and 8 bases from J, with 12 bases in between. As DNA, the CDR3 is TGTGCCAGCACCATCTTTCCATATGAGCAGTTCTTC. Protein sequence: CASTIFPYEQFF.

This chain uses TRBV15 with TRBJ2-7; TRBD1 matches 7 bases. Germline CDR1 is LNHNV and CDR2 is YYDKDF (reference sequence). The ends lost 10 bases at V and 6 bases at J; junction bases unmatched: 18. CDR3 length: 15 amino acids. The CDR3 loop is CAISSETGSVGEQYF. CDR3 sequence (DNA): TGTGCCATCTCAAGCGAGACAGGGAGTGTAGGCGAGCAGTACTTC.

CDR3 amino acids: CASGSLLTGTSPEKLFF. As DNA, the CDR3 is TGTGCCAGCGGGTCGCTCTTGACCGGGACATCGCCCGAAAAACTGTTTTTT. J is TRBJ1-4 and V is TRBV12-3 or TRBV12-4, with D perhaps TRBD1 (6 bases). V shed 8 bases and J shed 8 bases, with 27 bases lying between them. The CDR3 extends over 17 amino acids.

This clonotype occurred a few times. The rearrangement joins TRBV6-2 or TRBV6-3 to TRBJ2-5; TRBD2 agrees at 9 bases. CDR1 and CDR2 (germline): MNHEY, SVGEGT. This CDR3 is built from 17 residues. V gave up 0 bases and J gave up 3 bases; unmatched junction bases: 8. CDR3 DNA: TGTGCCAGCAGTTACTCGATTTTGTTAGCGGGAGAAGAGACCCAGTACTTC. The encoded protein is CASSYSILLAGEETQYF.

In DNA form, the CDR3 reads TGTGCCAGCAGTTCAAGCCAAGCAGGACACTTGAACACCGGGGAGCTGTTTTTT. It codes for CASSSSQAGHLNTGELFF. The chain has TRBV28 and TRBJ2-2, with D tentatively TRBD1 (5 bases). V was clipped by 4 bases and J by 1 base, with 19 bases between them. The length of the CDR3 is 18 residues. Germline V gives CDR1 MDHEN, CDR2 SYDVKM.

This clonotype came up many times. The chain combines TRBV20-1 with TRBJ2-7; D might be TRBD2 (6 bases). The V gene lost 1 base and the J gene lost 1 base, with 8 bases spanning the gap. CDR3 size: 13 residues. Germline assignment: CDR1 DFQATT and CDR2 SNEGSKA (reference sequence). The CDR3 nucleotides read TGCAGTGCTAGAGGACTAGATTCCTACGAGCAGTACTTC. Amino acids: CSARGLDSYEQYF.

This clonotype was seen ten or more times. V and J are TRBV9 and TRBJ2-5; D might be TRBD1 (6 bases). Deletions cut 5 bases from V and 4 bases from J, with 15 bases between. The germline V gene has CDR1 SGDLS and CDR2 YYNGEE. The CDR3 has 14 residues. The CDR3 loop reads CASSEQGRGETQYF. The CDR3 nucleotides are TGTGCCAGCAGTGAACAGGGACGGGGAGAGACCCAGTACTTC.

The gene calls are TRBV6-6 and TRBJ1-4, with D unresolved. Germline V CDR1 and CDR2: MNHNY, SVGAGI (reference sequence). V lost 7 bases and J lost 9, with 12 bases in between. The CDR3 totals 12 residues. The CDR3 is CASIGTDQKLFF. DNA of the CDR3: TGTGCCAGCATCGGCACGGACCAAAAACTGTTTTTT.

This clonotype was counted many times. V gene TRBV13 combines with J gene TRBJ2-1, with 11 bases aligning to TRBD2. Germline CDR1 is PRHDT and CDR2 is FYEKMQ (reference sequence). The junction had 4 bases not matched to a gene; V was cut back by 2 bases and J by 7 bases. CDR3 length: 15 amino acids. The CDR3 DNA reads TGTGCCAGCAGCTTAAGGACTAGCGGGCAGAATGAGCAGTTCTTC. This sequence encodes CASSLRTSGQNEQFF.

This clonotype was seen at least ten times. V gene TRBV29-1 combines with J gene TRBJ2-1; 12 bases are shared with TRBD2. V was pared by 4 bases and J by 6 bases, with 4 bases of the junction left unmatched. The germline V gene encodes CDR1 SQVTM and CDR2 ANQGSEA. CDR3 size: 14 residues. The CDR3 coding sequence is TGCAGCGTTGGACTAGCGGGAGTCGGCAATGAGCAGTTCTTC. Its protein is CSVGLAGVGNEQFF.

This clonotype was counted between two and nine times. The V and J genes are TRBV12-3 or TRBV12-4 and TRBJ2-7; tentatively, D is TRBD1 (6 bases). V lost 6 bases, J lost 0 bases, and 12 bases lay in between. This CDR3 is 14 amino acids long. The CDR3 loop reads CASRGHQDSYEQYF. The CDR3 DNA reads TGTGCCAGCAGGGGACACCAGGACTCCTACGAGCAGTACTTC.

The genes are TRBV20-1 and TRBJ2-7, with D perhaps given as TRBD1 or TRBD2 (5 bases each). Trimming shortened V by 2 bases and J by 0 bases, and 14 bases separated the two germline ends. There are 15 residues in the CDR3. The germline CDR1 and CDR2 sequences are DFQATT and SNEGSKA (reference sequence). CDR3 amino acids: CSARIWSGSSYEQYF. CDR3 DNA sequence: TGCAGTGCTAGAATTTGGTCAGGGAGCTCCTACGAGCAGTACTTC.

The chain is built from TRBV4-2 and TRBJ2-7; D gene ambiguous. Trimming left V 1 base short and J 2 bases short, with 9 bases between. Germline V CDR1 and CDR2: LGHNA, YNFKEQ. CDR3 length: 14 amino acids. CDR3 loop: CASSQGTVAYEQYF. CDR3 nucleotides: TGTGCCAGCAGCCAAGGAACGGTAGCCTACGAGCAGTACTTC.